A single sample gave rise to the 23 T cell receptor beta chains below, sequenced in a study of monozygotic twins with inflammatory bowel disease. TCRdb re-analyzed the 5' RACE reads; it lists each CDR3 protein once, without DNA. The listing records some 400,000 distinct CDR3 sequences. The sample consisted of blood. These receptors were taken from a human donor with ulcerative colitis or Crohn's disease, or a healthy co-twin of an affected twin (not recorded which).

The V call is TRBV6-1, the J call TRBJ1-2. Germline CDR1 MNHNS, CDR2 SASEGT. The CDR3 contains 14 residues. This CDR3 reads CASSAPSANYGYTF.

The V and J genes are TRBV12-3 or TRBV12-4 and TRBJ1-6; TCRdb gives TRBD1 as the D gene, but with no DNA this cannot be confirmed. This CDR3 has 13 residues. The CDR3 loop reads CASSRTGIPTLQF.

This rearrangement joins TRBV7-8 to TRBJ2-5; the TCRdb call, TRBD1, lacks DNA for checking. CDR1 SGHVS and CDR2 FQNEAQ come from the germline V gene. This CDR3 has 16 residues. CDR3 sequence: CASSFKTGRGSETQYF.

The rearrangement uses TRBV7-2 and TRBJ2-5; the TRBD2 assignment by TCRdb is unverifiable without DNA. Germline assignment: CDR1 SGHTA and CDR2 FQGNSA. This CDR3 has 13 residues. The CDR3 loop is CASSVSTIETQYF.

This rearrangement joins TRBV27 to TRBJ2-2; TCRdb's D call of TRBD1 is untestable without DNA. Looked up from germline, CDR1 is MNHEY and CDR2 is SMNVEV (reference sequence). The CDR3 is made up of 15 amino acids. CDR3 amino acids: CASSFGGTFTGELFF.

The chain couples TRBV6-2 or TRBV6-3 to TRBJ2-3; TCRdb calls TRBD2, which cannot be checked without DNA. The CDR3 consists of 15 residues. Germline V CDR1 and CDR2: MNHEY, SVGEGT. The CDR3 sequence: CASRPSGRGADTQYF.

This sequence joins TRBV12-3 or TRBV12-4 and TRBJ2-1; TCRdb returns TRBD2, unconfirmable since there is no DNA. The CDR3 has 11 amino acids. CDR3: CASSLMDLQFF.

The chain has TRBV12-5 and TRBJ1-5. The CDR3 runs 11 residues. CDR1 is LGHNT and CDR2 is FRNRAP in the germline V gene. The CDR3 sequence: CASGYNQPQHF.

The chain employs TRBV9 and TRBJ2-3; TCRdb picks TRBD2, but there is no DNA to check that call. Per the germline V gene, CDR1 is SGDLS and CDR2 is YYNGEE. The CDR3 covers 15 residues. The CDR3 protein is CASSVGEKGRSTQYF.

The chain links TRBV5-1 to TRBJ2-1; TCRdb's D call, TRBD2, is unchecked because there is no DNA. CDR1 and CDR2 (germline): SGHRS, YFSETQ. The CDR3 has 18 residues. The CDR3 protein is CASSATAGGAVGYNEQFF.

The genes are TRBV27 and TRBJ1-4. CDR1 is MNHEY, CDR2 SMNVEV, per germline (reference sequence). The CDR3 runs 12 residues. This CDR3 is CASSGRNEKLFF.

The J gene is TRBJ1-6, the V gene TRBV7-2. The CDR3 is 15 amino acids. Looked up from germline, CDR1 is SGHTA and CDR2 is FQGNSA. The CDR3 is CASSFQQSYNSPLHF.

CDR3: CASGTSRNEQFF. The chain combines TRBV14 with TRBJ2-1; TCRdb selects TRBD2, and the lack of DNA leaves this call unchecked. The CDR3 loop spans 12 amino acids. Germline loops: CDR1 SGHDN, CDR2 FVKESK.

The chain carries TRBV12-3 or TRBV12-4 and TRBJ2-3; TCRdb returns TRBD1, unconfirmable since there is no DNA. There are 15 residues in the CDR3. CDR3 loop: CASSLNPGSGDTQYF.

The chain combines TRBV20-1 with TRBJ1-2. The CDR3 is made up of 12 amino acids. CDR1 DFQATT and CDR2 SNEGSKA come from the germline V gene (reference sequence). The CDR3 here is CSAGWRDYGYTF.

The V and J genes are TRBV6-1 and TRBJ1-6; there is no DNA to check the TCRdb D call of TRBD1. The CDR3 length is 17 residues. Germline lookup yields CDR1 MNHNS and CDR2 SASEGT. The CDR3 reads CASSRVGQGFGNSPLHF.

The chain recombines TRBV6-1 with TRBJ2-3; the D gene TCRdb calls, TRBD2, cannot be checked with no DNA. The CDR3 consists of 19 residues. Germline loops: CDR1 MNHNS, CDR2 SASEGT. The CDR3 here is CASTNSLGGRGLDTDTQYF.

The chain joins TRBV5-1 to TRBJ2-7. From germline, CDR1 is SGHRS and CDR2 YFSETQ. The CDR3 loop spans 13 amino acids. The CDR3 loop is CASSLDWPYEQYF.

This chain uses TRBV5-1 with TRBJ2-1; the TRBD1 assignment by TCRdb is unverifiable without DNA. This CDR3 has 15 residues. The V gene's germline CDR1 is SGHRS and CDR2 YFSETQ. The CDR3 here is CASSLVGQGGNEQFF.

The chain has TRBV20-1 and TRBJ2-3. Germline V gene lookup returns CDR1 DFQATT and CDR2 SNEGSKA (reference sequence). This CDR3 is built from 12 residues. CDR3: CSARDVTDTQYF.

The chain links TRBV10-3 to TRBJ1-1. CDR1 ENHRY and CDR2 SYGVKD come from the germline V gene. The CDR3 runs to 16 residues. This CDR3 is CAISESEGPVGTEAFF.

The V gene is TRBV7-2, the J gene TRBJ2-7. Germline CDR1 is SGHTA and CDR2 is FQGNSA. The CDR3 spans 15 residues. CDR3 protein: CASSKSTRSGSEQYF.

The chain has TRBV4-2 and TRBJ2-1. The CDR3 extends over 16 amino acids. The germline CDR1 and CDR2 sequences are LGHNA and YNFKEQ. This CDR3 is CASSQDRGTVENEQFF.